The rows below give T cell receptor beta chains drawn from one sample of a study of T cells and Merkel cell carcinoma outcomes. Produced via immunoSEQ multiplex PCR; TCRdb's table is partial and in-frame only. The data contain over 15,000 clones, roughly 79% of them singletons. The sequenced sample was tumor tissue from Merkel cell carcinoma. The receptors derive from a human donor with Merkel cell carcinoma. Each CDR3 is given with its conserved first and last residue. The order of the fields is clone size, V gene, D gene, J gene, CDR3 DNA, CDR3 protein. A D gene is named only where the DNA matches it firmly. Only some rows state a clone size, as once, few, many or a class for expanded clones.

-,TRBV28,-,TRBJ1-1,TGTGCCAGCAGCTATTTAGGCGGTGGGGGGGGGAACACTGAAGCTTTCTTT,CASSYLGGGGGNTEAFF
-,TRBV6-6,-,TRBJ1-2,TGTGCCAGCAGACCTAACTATGGCTACACCTTC,CASRPNYGYTF
-,TRBV27,TRBD1,TRBJ2-5,TGTGCCAGCAGTGGGGACAGGGGGGGCTTGGGCCAAGAGACCCAGTACTTC,CASSGDRGGLGQETQYF
-,TRBV5-1,TRBD1,TRBJ1-4,TGCGCCAGCAGCCCGGGACAGGGAAATGAAAAACTGTTTTTT,CASSPGQGNEKLFF
-,TRBV5-6,-,TRBJ2-1,TGTGCCAGCAGCTTGGGAGGATACAATGAGCAGTTCTTC,CASSLGGYNEQFF
-,TRBV29-1,-,TRBJ2-5,TGCAGCGCCTCGGGCCTGGGGCGAGGGACCCAGTACTTC,CSASGLGRGTQYF
-,TRBV7-9,TRBD2,TRBJ2-5,TGTGCCAGCAGCTTAGATGCGACTAGCGGGAGGTGGGACTTC,CASSLDATSGRWDF
-,TRBV6-4,TRBD2,TRBJ2-3,TGTGCCAGCAGCCCGACTAGCGGGGGGCCCACAGATACGCAGTATTTT,CASSPTSGGPTDTQYF
-,TRBV6-1,TRBD2,TRBJ2-3,TGTGCCAGCAGTGATAGGGCTAGCGGGGGGACAGATACGCAGTATTTT,CASSDRASGGTDTQYF
-,TRBV2,-,TRBJ2-1,TGTGCCAGCACAGTCGGGAGCTCCTACAATGAGCAGTTCTTC,CASTVGSSYNEQFF
-,TRBV7-7,TRBD2,TRBJ2-1,TGTGCTAGCAGCCGGGGGGGGGACTACAATGAGCAGTTCTTC,CASSRGGDYNEQFF
-,TRBV2,-,TRBJ1-1,TGTGCCATCCGCAAACCAGGAAACACTGAAGCTTTCTTT,CAIRKPGNTEAFF
-,TRBV4-1,TRBD1,TRBJ1-6,TGCGCCAGCAGCCAAGATGTAACAGGGGGGTATGAGGCCCTCCACTTT,CASSQDVTGGYEALHF
-,TRBV5-4,TRBD2,TRBJ2-3,TGTGCCAGCAGCTACGGGGGGGCTGGCACAGATACGCAGTATTTT,CASSYGGAGTDTQYF
-,TRBV29-1,-,TRBJ2-7,TGCAGCGTTGAGCCGCTCGGGATTTACGAGCAGTACTTC,CSVEPLGIYEQYF
medium-sized,TRBV30,-,TRBJ2-6,TGTGCCTGGAATGAAGGAGCTGGGGCCAACGTCCTGACTTTC,CAWNEGAGANVLTF
-,TRBV29-1,-,TRBJ1-2,TGCAGCGTGGTGGGGCTTGGCTATGGCTACACCTTC,CSVVGLGYGYTF
-,TRBV11-3,TRBD2,TRBJ2-3,TGTGCCAGCAGTTCGGGAGGGACAGATACGCAGTATTTT,CASSSGGTDTQYF
-,TRBV6-6,-,TRBJ1-2,TGTGCCAGCACCCGGGGCCCAATCCTCTATGGCTACACCTTC,CASTRGPILYGYTF
-,TRBV19,TRBD1,TRBJ1-5,TGTGCCAGTAGTTCACGCCAAGACAGGGGGAAGGCTCAGCCCCAGCATTTT,CASSSRQDRGKAQPQHF